These 15 T cell receptor beta chains were sequenced from one sample in a study of OX40 agonist ivuxolimab in advanced cancers. Sequencing was performed with immunoSEQ multiplex PCR; in TCRdb, only in-frame clones are kept and a portion is missing. The sample has about 81,000 clones, 90% to 95% seen once. The sequencing used CD4+ or CD8+ T cells sorted from blood, collected in a trial of the OX40 agonist ivuxolimab. Every receptor here comes from an adult with an advanced solid tumor such as melanoma, head and neck, liver or kidney cancer.

J is TRBJ1-4 and V is TRBV12-5, with TRBD1 identical over 7 bases. V was clipped by 3 bases and J by 5 bases; unmatched bases: 27. Germline assignment: CDR1 LGHNT and CDR2 FRNRAP. This CDR3 has 22 amino acids. CDR3 amino acids: CASGLLIKGAGVAPLKNEKLFF. In nucleotides, the CDR3 is TGTGCTAGTGGTTTACTAATAAAGGGGGCGGGTGTGGCGCCACTAAAGAATGAAAAACTGTTTTTT.

This chain links TRBV27 with TRBJ2-7; tentatively, D is TRBD1 (6 bases). The V gene lost 8 bases and the J gene lost 2 bases, with 16 bases spanning the gap. The CDR3 runs to 14 residues. Germline loops: CDR1 MNHEY, CDR2 SMNVEV (reference sequence). Here the CDR3 reads CASGTQGTPYEQYF. For the CDR3, the DNA is TGTGCCAGCGGGACACAAGGGACACCCTACGAGCAGTACTTC.

The chain joins TRBV29-1 to TRBJ1-2; D possibly corresponds to TRBD1 (6 bases). The germline CDR1 and CDR2 sequences are SQVTM and ANQGSEA. Trimming took off 2 bases at V and 3 bases at J, with 7 bases between the two ends. The CDR3 is 12 residues long. CDR3 nucleotides: TGCAGCGTTGAAAGGGGGGACTATGGCTACACCTTC. Its translation: CSVERGDYGYTF.

The chain couples TRBV10-3 to TRBJ2-7; TRBD2 is a possible D gene (6 bases). The length of the CDR3 is 16 residues. Trimming removed 2 bases from V and 0 bases from J, with 14 bases in between. Germline CDR1 is ENHRY and CDR2 is SYGVKD. CDR3 DNA sequence: TGTGCCATCAGTGAGCCCCGGACTACTTTCTCCTACGAGCAGTACTTC. Translation gives CAISEPRTTFSYEQYF.

This rearrangement joins TRBV9 to TRBJ2-1; 8 bases map to TRBD2. With 5 bases clipped from V and 0 bases from J, the junction kept 4 bases outside the gene matches. The CDR3 sequence is 15 residues long. Germline V gene lookup returns CDR1 SGDLS and CDR2 YYNGEE. Here the CDR3 reads CASSTSGSSYNEQFF. The CDR3 nucleotides read TGTGCCAGCAGTACTAGCGGAAGCTCCTACAATGAGCAGTTCTTC.

V gene TRBV27 combines with J gene TRBJ2-7, with D perhaps matching TRBD1 (5 bases). Germline loops: CDR1 MNHEY, CDR2 SMNVEV (reference sequence). V lost 0 bases and J 6 bases, leaving 9 bases between the germline ends. CDR3 length: 13 residues. The CDR3 loop is CASSLSQGGEQYF. The CDR3 nucleotides are TGTGCCAGCAGTTTATCCCAGGGCGGCGAGCAGTACTTC.

The rearrangement uses TRBV2 and TRBJ2-3; D remains unclear. Trimming took 4 bases from V and 1 from J, leaving 3 bases between them. Germline V gene sequence: CDR1 SNHLY, CDR2 FYNNEI. This CDR3 contains 12 residues. CDR3 DNA sequence: TGTGCCAGCAGTGGGGGCACAGATACGCAGTATTTT. This gives the protein CASSGGTDTQYF.

V is TRBV9 and J is TRBJ2-1, with a weak D call TRBD1 (7 bases). Trimming stripped 0 bases from V and 16 bases from J, with 14 bases between. From germline, CDR1 is SGDLS and CDR2 YYNGEE. This CDR3 spans 12 amino acids. Here the CDR3 reads CASSVVEGAEFF. The DNA for the CDR3 is TGTGCCAGCAGCGTAGTGGAGGGGGCGGAATTCTTC.

The chain links TRBV12-5 to TRBJ2-1; D may be TRBD1 or TRBD2 (5 bases each). The germline CDR1 and CDR2 sequences are LGHNT and FRNRAP. V lost 6 bases to trimming and J lost 4 bases, with 19 bases between them. CDR3 length equals 16 residues. The CDR3 protein is CASGTSGTSIYNEQFF. CDR3 DNA: TGTGCTAGTGGAACATCCGGGACCTCAATTTACAATGAGCAGTTCTTC.

CDR3 DNA: TGTGCCAGCAGTTCCCCGGGACAGGGGTCCAATGAGCAGTTCTTC. Translated, it gives CASSSPGQGSNEQFF. The V gene is TRBV6-5, the J gene TRBJ2-1; 10 bases fit TRBD1. The CDR3 has 15 residues. The V gene's germline CDR1 is MNHEY and CDR2 SVGAGI. V lost 4 bases, J lost 6 bases, and 6 bases stayed unmatched.

This rearrangement joins TRBV29-1 to TRBJ1-2; the D gene is possibly TRBD1 (6 bases). Germline CDR1 is SQVTM and CDR2 is ANQGSEA. The CDR3 consists of 13 residues. The V end lost 3 bases, the J end lost 7 bases, and 15 bases lay between the germline ends. Written as DNA, the CDR3 is TGCAGCGTTGAGGGGTTGGGGGGCATTGGCTACACCTTC. It is translated as CSVEGLGGIGYTF.

The V and J genes are TRBV6-5 and TRBJ1-2; D perhaps matches TRBD1 (5 bases). Germline values: CDR1 MNHEY, CDR2 SVGAGI. V lost 0 bases and J 4 bases, leaving 9 bases between the germline ends. The CDR3 contains 14 residues. The CDR3 sequence: CASSYSRASYGYTF. The DNA for the CDR3 is TGTGCCAGCAGTTACTCCAGGGCGAGCTATGGCTACACCTTC.

The chain couples TRBV27 to TRBJ1-5; 8 bases align to TRBD1. The ends lost 6 bases at V and 2 bases at J; junction bases unmatched: 3. The CDR3 covers 14 residues. Looked up from germline, CDR1 is MNHEY and CDR2 is SMNVEV (reference sequence). The CDR3: CASRQGVRNQPQHF. Here the CDR3 DNA reads TGTGCCAGCAGACAGGGGGTTCGCAATCAGCCCCAGCATTTT.

Only one count was recorded for this clone. The J gene is TRBJ2-7, the V gene TRBV11-3, with a possible D match to TRBD1 (5 bases). The CDR3 extends over 14 amino acids. Trimming shortened V by 5 bases and J by 5 bases, and 16 bases separated the two germline ends. Germline CDR1 and CDR2: SGHNT and YENEEA. This CDR3 is CASSPRQHPDEQYF. DNA for the CDR3: TGTGCCAGCAGCCCCAGACAGCATCCTGACGAGCAGTACTTC.

This chain connects TRBV13 to TRBJ2-1, with 7 bases matching TRBD1. The CDR3 sequence is 16 residues long. Germline values: CDR1 PRHDT, CDR2 FYEKMQ (reference sequence). V lost 2 bases and J lost 4; bases outside the gene matches: 8. CDR3 residues: CASSLLGTALYNEQFF. CDR3 bases: TGTGCCAGCAGCTTACTGGGGACAGCTCTTTACAATGAGCAGTTCTTC.